The 11 T cell receptor beta chains reported below all come from one sample, sequenced in a study of T cell changes during pregnancy in multiple sclerosis. Sequencing used immunoSEQ multiplex PCR; TCRdb keeps in-frame clones, though not all of them. The sample yields tens of thousands of clones, about 88% seen once. This specimen was CD4+ T cells from peripheral blood mononuclear cells, taken in the second trimester of pregnancy. The receptors were gathered from a female donor with multiple sclerosis, enrolled in a pregnancy study.

The V gene is TRBV5-1, the J gene TRBJ2-7; 10 bases agree with TRBD2. Losses at the gene ends were 4 bases for V and 3 bases for J; bases not matched to a gene: 10. The CDR3 is 16 amino acids. Germline V gene sequence: CDR1 SGHRS, CDR2 YFSETQ. In DNA form, the CDR3 reads TGCGCCAGCAGCCCCGCCGCTAGCGGGAGAGGCTACGAGCAGTACTTC. Translated: CASSPAASGRGYEQYF.

This clone was seen once. The CDR3 loop reads CASSRDTETQYF. In nucleotides, the CDR3 is TGTGCCAGCAGTCGGGATACAGAGACCCAGTACTTC. The chain recombines TRBV28 with TRBJ2-5; TRBD2 might be the D (5 bases). CDR1 and CDR2 from the germline V gene are MDHEN and SYDVKM. Trimming took off 5 bases at V and 4 bases at J, with 8 bases between the two ends. The CDR3 is 12 residues long.

The rearrangement joins TRBV27 to TRBJ2-1, with 8 bases that match TRBD2. The CDR3 extends over 17 amino acids. With 6 bases clipped from V and 7 bases from J, the junction kept 17 bases outside the gene matches. CDR1 and CDR2 (germline): MNHEY, SMNVEV (reference sequence). As DNA, the CDR3 is TGTGCCAGCAGCCGCCTTCCAGCGGGAGCCTATATGAATGAGCAGTTCTTC. It codes for CASSRLPAGAYMNEQFF.

This clone was recorded only once. The chain has TRBV5-8 and TRBJ1-4, with D tentatively TRBD1 (5 bases). The CDR3 has 14 amino acids. The germline V gene encodes CDR1 SGHTS and CDR2 YDEGEE. Between the trimmed V and J ends, which lost 0 bases and 7 bases, there was a span of 10 bases. The CDR3 nucleotides read TGTGCCAGCAGCTTGGAGGGGATTGGTGAAAAACTGTTTTTT. Translation: CASSLEGIGEKLFF.

V usage is TRBV4-1 and J usage is TRBJ2-7, with D unclear. V lost 4 bases to trimming and J lost 0 bases, with 16 bases between them. Per the germline V gene, CDR1 is MGHRA and CDR2 is YSYEKL. The length of the CDR3 is 16 residues. The CDR3 sequence: CASSPAPRSSSYEQYF. The CDR3 nucleotides are TGCGCCAGCAGCCCAGCCCCACGGTCTAGCTCCTACGAGCAGTACTTC.

The chain uses TRBV19 and TRBJ1-5, with a possible D match to TRBD1 (6 bases). CDR1 is LNHDA and CDR2 is SQIVND in the germline V gene (reference sequence). The CDR3 has 15 amino acids. V shed 5 bases and J shed 7 bases, with 18 bases lying between them. As DNA, the CDR3 is TGTGCCAGTAGTGTCAGGACAGCCTCCGGCCAGCCCCAGCATTTT. This encodes CASSVRTASGQPQHF.

The V gene is TRBV9, the J gene TRBJ1-1, with D possibly being TRBD1 (6 bases). V lost 6 bases to trimming and J lost 5 bases, with 17 bases between them. Per germline, CDR1 SGDLS and CDR2 YYNGEE. This CDR3 is 14 amino acids long. In DNA form, the CDR3 reads TGTGCCAGCACCAAAGTAGGGGGTCATACTGAAGCTTTCTTT. The encoded protein is CASTKVGGHTEAFF.

The chain has TRBV5-1 and TRBJ2-3; D might be TRBD1 (6 bases). The CDR3 is 13 amino acids. Trimming removed 8 bases from V and 1 base from J, with 11 bases in between. CDR1 and CDR2 from the germline V gene are SGHRS and YFSETQ. In nucleotides, the CDR3 is TGCGCCAGTATGGACAGACGCACAGATACGCAGTATTTT. Its protein product is CASMDRRTDTQYF.

This chain links TRBV20-1 with TRBJ2-7, with TRBD1 as a possible D gene (6 bases). CDR1 DFQATT and CDR2 SNEGSKA come from the germline V gene (reference sequence). The CDR3 consists of 11 residues. V was clipped by 6 bases and J by 3 bases, with 9 bases between them. For the CDR3, the DNA is TGCAGTGCGCCGGACAGCTACGAGCAGTACTTC. Its protein is CSAPDSYEQYF.

The chain couples TRBV19 to TRBJ2-1; tentatively, D is TRBD2 (6 bases). Germline CDR1 and CDR2: LNHDA and SQIVND (reference sequence). Trimming removed 2 bases at V and 2 bases at J, with 16 bases between. The CDR3 contains 17 residues. CDR3 bases: TGTGCCAGTAGTATAAGCAGTAGCGGAGAGGCCTACAATGAGCAGTTCTTC. The encoded protein is CASSISSSGEAYNEQFF.

The CDR3 here is CASSIQTGDSSYEQYF. CDR3 bases: TGTGCCAGTAGTATCCAGACAGGGGACAGCTCCTACGAGCAGTACTTC. The chain is built from TRBV19 and TRBJ2-7; TRBD1 aligns across 8 bases. The CDR3 runs 16 residues. Germline V gives CDR1 LNHDA, CDR2 SQIVND (reference sequence). V dropped 3 bases and J dropped 0; count of bases not matched to a gene: 7.